These 21 T cell receptor beta chains originate from one sample sequenced in a study of blood T cell repertoires in COVID-19. Profiling relied on immunoSEQ multiplex PCR, and the TCRdb table lists in-frame clones only, not all of them. In the table there are over 75,000 clones, roughly 90% of which are singletons. Specimen: peripheral blood. The source of these receptors is a man aged 60-69 years with acute or convalescent COVID-19.

This sequence joins TRBV11-1 and TRBJ1-1; D unresolved. The CDR3 is 15 amino acids. Trimming removed 4 bases from V and 3 bases from J, with 15 bases in between. The germline CDR1 and CDR2 sequences are SGHAT and FQDESV (reference sequence). The CDR3 DNA is TGTGCCAGCAGCTCCAGATCGGGATGGGACACTGAAGCTTTCTTT. This gives the protein CASSSRSGWDTEAFF.

The rearrangement links TRBV7-3 to TRBJ1-4, with D possibly TRBD1 on 6 matching bases. CDR3 length: 13 residues. CDR1 is SGHTA, CDR2 FQGTGA, per germline. V was pared by 5 bases and J by 8 bases, with 12 bases between. The CDR3: CASSRGQSEKLFF. In nucleotides, the CDR3 is TGTGCCAGCAGCCGCGGACAGTCCGAAAAACTGTTTTTT.

The CDR3 region has the DNA TGTGCCAGCTCACCGTCGACAGGGGGGGGCTACGAGCAGTACTTC. It codes for CASSPSTGGGYEQYF. V is TRBV18 and J is TRBJ2-7; 9 bases agree with TRBD1. The CDR3 is 15 residues long. Germline lookup yields CDR1 KGHSH and CDR2 LQKENI. The V segment lost 3 bases and the J segment 3 bases; nucleotides outside the gene matches: 6. The complete variable domain, with remaining parts taken from reference TRBV18 and TRBJ2-7, reads NAGVMQNPRHLVRRRGQEARLRCSPMKGHSHVYWYRQLPEEGLKFMVYLQKENIIDESGMPKERFSAEFPKEGPSILRIQQVVRGDSAAYFCASSPSTGGGYEQYFGPGTRLTVT.

V and J are TRBV15 and TRBJ2-7, with D perhaps TRBD1 (6 bases). The V gene lost 2 bases and the J gene lost 4 bases, with 9 bases spanning the gap. Germline assignment: CDR1 LNHNV and CDR2 YYDKDF (reference sequence). The CDR3 runs 13 residues. DNA of the CDR3: TGTGCCACCAGCAGATACGGACAGTACGAGCAGTACTTC. It is translated as CATSRYGQYEQYF.

The V call is TRBV7-9, the J call TRBJ1-1; D is possibly TRBD1 (5 bases). V lost 5 bases and J 5 bases, leaving 9 bases between the germline ends. CDR3 length equals 12 residues. Germline V CDR1 and CDR2: SEHNR, FQNEAQ (reference sequence). CDR3 sequence reads: CASSPQGTEAFF. In DNA, the CDR3 is TGTGCCAGCAGCCCTCAGGGTACTGAAGCTTTCTTT.

The V and J genes are TRBV28 and TRBJ1-6, with D hard to call. Germline V gene sequence: CDR1 MDHEN, CDR2 SYDVKM. The CDR3 consists of 17 residues. V was pared by 0 bases and J by 0 bases, with 9 bases between. CDR3 loop: CASSLWSTGSYNSPLHF. The CDR3 DNA sequence: TGTGCCAGCAGTTTATGGAGTACCGGCTCCTATAATTCACCCCTCCACTTT.

V is TRBV7-2 and J is TRBJ2-2; D uncertain. V lost 5 bases, J lost 2 bases, and 3 bases lay in between. Germline CDR1 SGHTA, CDR2 FQGNSA. This CDR3 is built from 12 residues. For the CDR3, the DNA is TGTGCCAGCAGCCTCAACACCGGGGAGCTGTTTTTT. As protein: CASSLNTGELFF.

The genes are TRBV28 and TRBJ2-7; 9 bases match TRBD1. CDR1 and CDR2 from the germline V gene are MDHEN and SYDVKM. J gave up 3 bases and V 4 bases, and 10 bases lay outside the gene matches. The CDR3 runs 16 residues. CDR3 in amino acids: CASSSGTGPAYYEQYF. The CDR3 nucleotides are TGTGCCAGCAGTTCGGGGACAGGGCCCGCATACTACGAGCAGTACTTC.

The chain couples TRBV7-3 to TRBJ2-7; D possibly corresponds to TRBD2 (6 bases). The length of the CDR3 is 13 residues. CDR1 is SGHTA, CDR2 FQGTGA, per germline. Trimming removed 4 bases from V and 5 bases from J, with 12 bases in between. The CDR3 loop is CASSSSGVDEQYF. The CDR3 coding sequence is TGTGCCAGCAGCTCCTCGGGGGTGGACGAGCAGTACTTC.

This sequence joins TRBV27 and TRBJ2-2; a weak D match, TRBD1 (6 bases). The CDR3 covers 16 residues. CDR1 and CDR2 from the germline V gene are MNHEY and SMNVEV (reference sequence). V was clipped by 0 bases and J by 6 bases, with 14 bases between them. The CDR3 nucleotides are TGTGCCAGCAGTTTATCGGGGGCGGGTTCCGCCGGGGAGCTGTTTTTT. Residues: CASSLSGAGSAGELFF.

DNA for the CDR3: TGTGCCAGCAGCCAAGAAGTTCGGACAGACTCAAACACCGGGGAGCTGTTTTTT. This translates into CASSQEVRTDSNTGELFF. The chain links TRBV14 to TRBJ2-2, with a possible D match to TRBD1 (6 bases). The CDR3 runs 18 residues. The V end lost 0 bases, the J end lost 2 bases, and 16 bases lay between the germline ends. Germline V gene sequence: CDR1 SGHDN, CDR2 FVKESK.

This chain joins TRBV6-5 and TRBJ2-7, with 9 bases matching TRBD1. CDR3 length: 14 amino acids. V dropped 0 bases and J dropped 5; count of bases not matched to a gene: 2. Germline V gene data show CDR1 as MNHEY and CDR2 as SVGAGI. CDR3 bases: TGTGCCAGCAGTTACTCCCGGGACAGGGACGAGCAGTACTTC. It is translated as CASSYSRDRDEQYF.

The chain recombines TRBV10-3 with TRBJ2-1; 8 bases are shared with TRBD2. V trimming: 6 bases; J trimming: 7 bases; junction bases outside the gene matches: 11. CDR1 and CDR2 from the germline V gene are ENHRY and SYGVKD. CDR3 size: 15 residues. CDR3 sequence reads: CAIRESGSISNEQFF. Written as DNA, the CDR3 is TGTGCCATCAGAGAAAGCGGGAGTATATCGAATGAGCAGTTCTTC.

The CDR3 is CASSLDSIQSSGTSPQQYF. DNA for the CDR3: TGTGCCAGCAGCTTAGACTCCATACAATCTAGCGGGACTTCCCCCCAGCAGTACTTC. The gene calls are TRBV11-3 and TRBJ2-7, with 9 bases lining up with TRBD2. Germline V gene sequence: CDR1 SGHNT, CDR2 YENEEA. The CDR3 loop spans 19 amino acids. The junction had 20 bases not matched to a gene; V was cut back by 0 bases and J by 8 bases.

The V call is TRBV28, the J call TRBJ2-1; 10 bases are a match to TRBD2. Germline V gives CDR1 MDHEN, CDR2 SYDVKM. This CDR3 region has 16 residues. V dropped 5 bases and J dropped 5; count of bases not matched to a gene: 9. The CDR3 region is CASSPASGREDNEQFF. The CDR3 DNA reads TGTGCCAGCAGTCCGGCGAGCGGGAGGGAAGACAATGAGCAGTTCTTC.

The rearrangement links TRBV9 to TRBJ2-3; TRBD1 agrees at 9 bases. V trimming: 4 bases; J trimming: 4 bases; junction bases outside the gene matches: 10. Germline V lookup: CDR1 SGDLS, CDR2 YYNGEE. CDR3 length: 16 amino acids. CDR3 sequence (DNA): TGTGCCAGCAGCTCCCTTTCGGGACAGGGCCCAGATACGCAGTATTTT. Protein product: CASSSLSGQGPDTQYF.

The CDR3 spells CATSDGQGVVSSETQYF. The CDR3 DNA reads as TGTGCCACCAGTGATGGACAGGGGGTGGTGTCCTCAGAGACCCAGTACTTC. This chain uses TRBV24-1 with TRBJ2-5, with TRBD1 matching 10 bases. CDR1 and CDR2 (germline): KGHDR, SFDVKD. This CDR3 is 17 amino acids long. V shed 3 bases and J 4 bases; nucleotides not matched to a gene: 10.

This rearrangement joins TRBV27 to TRBJ2-1; 15 positions match TRBD2. The CDR3 runs 20 residues. J lost 7 bases, V lost 4 bases, and 17 bases had no gene match. Germline V lookup: CDR1 MNHEY, CDR2 SMNVEV (reference sequence). In nucleotides, the CDR3 is TGTGCCAGCAGTTCCCCAGTCGGACTAGCGGGAGGGGGGGTTACGAATGAGCAGTTCTTC. Residues: CASSSPVGLAGGGVTNEQFF.

V usage is TRBV9 and J usage is TRBJ1-4; a possible D gene is TRBD1 (5 bases). The germline V gene encodes CDR1 SGDLS and CDR2 YYNGEE. The CDR3 sequence is 15 residues long. V was shortened by 0 bases and J by 6 bases, with 12 bases between the two germline ends. Written as DNA, the CDR3 is TGTGCCAGCAGCGTAGAAAGGGGAGGCGATGAAAAACTGTTTTTT. Amino acids: CASSVERGGDEKLFF.

This chain uses TRBV28 with TRBJ2-7; 7 bases line up with TRBD1. V lost 3 bases to trimming and J lost 2 bases; unmatched junction nucleotides: 7. Germline lookup yields CDR1 MDHEN and CDR2 SYDVKM. CDR3 size: 15 residues. DNA of the CDR3: TGTGCCAGCAGTTTTGGGACAGTGCCACCCTACGAGCAGTACTTC. It specifies CASSFGTVPPYEQYF.

CDR3 amino acids: CASRPGQTNQPQHF. CDR3 DNA: TGTGCCAGCAGGCCAGGACAGACCAATCAGCCCCAGCATTTT. The rearrangement links TRBV6-5 to TRBJ1-5; tentative D call: TRBD1 (6 bases). Germline CDR1 MNHEY, CDR2 SVGAGI. Trimming pared 6 bases from V and 3 bases from J, leaving 12 bases between. The CDR3 is 14 amino acids.